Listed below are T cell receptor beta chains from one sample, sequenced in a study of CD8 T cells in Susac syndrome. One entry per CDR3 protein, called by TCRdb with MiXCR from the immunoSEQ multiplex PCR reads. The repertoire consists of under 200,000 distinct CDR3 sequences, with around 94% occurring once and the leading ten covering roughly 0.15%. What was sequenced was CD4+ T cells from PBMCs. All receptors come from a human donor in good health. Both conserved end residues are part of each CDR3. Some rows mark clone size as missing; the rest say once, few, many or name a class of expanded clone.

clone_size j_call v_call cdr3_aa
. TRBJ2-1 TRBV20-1 CSARDFPQRGPYNEQFF
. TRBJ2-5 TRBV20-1 CSAQRGGDETQYF
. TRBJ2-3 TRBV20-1 CSAPLGGSSTDTQYF
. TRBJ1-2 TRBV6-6 CASQVQQYGYTF
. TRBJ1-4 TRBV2 CASSLTGRDEKLFF
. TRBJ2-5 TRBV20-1 CSARDPRVTGETQYF
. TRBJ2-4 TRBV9 CASSAGTGGASGIQYF
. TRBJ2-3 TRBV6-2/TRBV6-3 CASADRGDTQYF
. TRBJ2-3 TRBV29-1 CSTRSGAGADTQYF
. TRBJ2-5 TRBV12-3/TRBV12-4 CASSILTSEETQYF
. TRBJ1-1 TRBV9 CASKTAAEAFF
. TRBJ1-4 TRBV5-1 CASSFLGRYEKLFF
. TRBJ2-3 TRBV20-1 CSASWGRADTQYF
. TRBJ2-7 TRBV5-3 CARSSGHEQYF
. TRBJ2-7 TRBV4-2 CASSFRDSPYEQYF
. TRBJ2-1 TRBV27 CASSWKPHNEQFF
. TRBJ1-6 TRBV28 CASSLSQTANSPLHF
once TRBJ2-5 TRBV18 CASSHGQGGETQYF
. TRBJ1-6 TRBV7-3 CASNGGHSYNSPLHF
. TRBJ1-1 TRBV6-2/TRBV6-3 CASSYLGTGGEDAFF
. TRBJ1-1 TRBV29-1 CSVSGRDTEAFF
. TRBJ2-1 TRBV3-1 CASSHKILSSGGYNEQFF
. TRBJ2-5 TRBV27 CASRLGTSGLETQYF
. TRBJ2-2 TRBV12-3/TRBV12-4 CASGHRDRAGGGELFF
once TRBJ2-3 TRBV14 CASSQDRLVGTDTQYF
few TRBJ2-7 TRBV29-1 CSATGLSYEQYF
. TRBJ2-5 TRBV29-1 CSVESDIQPETQYF
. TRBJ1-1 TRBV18 CASSWGSDTEAFF
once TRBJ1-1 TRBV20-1 CSASGQLNTEAFF
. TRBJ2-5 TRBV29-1 CSVAEGGGETQYF
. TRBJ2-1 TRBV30 CAWNTGGEQFF
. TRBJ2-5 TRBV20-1 CSAGLQRGQETQYF
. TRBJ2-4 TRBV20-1 CSAKQGDIQYF
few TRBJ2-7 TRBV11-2 CASSLAQGAEQYF
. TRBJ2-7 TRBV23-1 CASSLGTAPAYEQYF
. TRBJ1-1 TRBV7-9 CASRGQGSTEAFF
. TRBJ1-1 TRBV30 CAWSVGPLGITEAFF
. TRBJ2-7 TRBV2 CASSGRQGVNEQYF
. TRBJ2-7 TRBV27 CASGQVPPYEQYF
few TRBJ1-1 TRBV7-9 CASSLQLNTEAFF
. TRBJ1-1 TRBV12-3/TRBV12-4 CASIQRRMNTEAFF
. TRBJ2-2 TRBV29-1 CSGKTGSTGELFF
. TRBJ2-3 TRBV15 CATSRDPIAGAGDTQYF
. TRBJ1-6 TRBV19 CASTRQAASPLHF
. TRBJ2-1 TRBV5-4 CASWLGGYNEQFF
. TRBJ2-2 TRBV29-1 CSVRTSGAYTGELFF